This passage covers 23 T cell receptor beta chains from one sample sequenced in a study of shared clonotypes between healthy human individuals. Terminally differentiated effector memory CD45RA+ cells were excluded from the naive CD8 cells, which were CD45RO-negative and positively selected for CCR7. TCRdb's copy holds only in-frame clones and misses some; the assay was immunoSEQ multiplex PCR. This repertoire shows a few million clones, 85% to 95% found once; its top ten account for about 1.7%. The material sequenced was naive CD8+ T cells from PBMCs. Every receptor here comes from a man aged 18 to 29 in good health. Some clones in this sample may be carry-over from other donors' samples.

The chain links TRBV9 to TRBJ2-1; a possible D gene is TRBD2 (5 bases). Germline assignment: CDR1 SGDLS and CDR2 YYNGEE. V was shortened by 1 base and J by 9 bases, with 11 bases between the two germline ends. This CDR3 has 13 amino acids. The CDR3: CASSVMRASEQFF. CDR3 in DNA: TGTGCCAGCAGCGTAATGAGGGCCAGTGAGCAGTTCTTC.

The chain carries TRBV9 and TRBJ2-3; no reliable D call. Germline CDR1 SGDLS, CDR2 YYNGEE. V lost 4 bases to trimming and J lost 3 bases, with 9 bases between them. This CDR3 has 13 residues. CDR3 region: CASSPPQTDTQYF. The DNA of the CDR3 is TGTGCCAGCAGCCCCCCCCAGACAGATACGCAGTATTTT.

The V gene is TRBV6-1, the J gene TRBJ2-7; D tentatively fits TRBD1 or TRBD2 (5 bases each). Germline loops: CDR1 MNHNS, CDR2 SASEGT. V gave up 11 bases and J gave up 5 bases, with 22 bases separating them. The CDR3 length is 14 residues. CDR3 protein: CAGSPSSGRHEQYF. In DNA form, the CDR3 reads TGTGCCGGATCCCCCTCTTCGGGGCGCCACGAGCAGTACTTC.

About this clone itself: The sample holds other DNA sequences that translate to the same CDR3. This chain uses TRBV18 with TRBJ2-2; D might be TRBD2 (6 bases). V was shortened by 3 bases and J by 1 base, with 9 bases between the two germline ends. Germline lookup yields CDR1 KGHSH and CDR2 LQKENI. The CDR3 is 15 amino acids. The CDR3 DNA reads as TGTGCCAGCTCACCTCGGGAGAGGAACACCGGGGAGCTGTTTTTT. It codes for CASSPRERNTGELFF.

The chain links TRBV27 to TRBJ1-1; tentatively, D is TRBD1 (6 bases). CDR3 length: 15 residues. Looked up from germline, CDR1 is MNHEY and CDR2 is SMNVEV (reference sequence). Trimming shortened V by 4 bases and J by 0 bases, and 12 bases separated the two germline ends. The CDR3 loop is CASSSWDKMNTEAFF. In nucleotides, the CDR3 is TGTGCCAGCAGTTCATGGGACAAAATGAACACTGAAGCTTTCTTT.

The rearrangement links TRBV15 to TRBJ1-5; D remains ambiguous. Trimming shortened V by 5 bases and J by 2 bases, and 10 bases separated the two germline ends. This CDR3 has 14 residues. Germline CDR1 LNHNV, CDR2 YYDKDF (reference sequence). The CDR3 region has the DNA TGTGCCACCAGCTACCAGAGGGGCAATCAGCCCCAGCATTTT. It encodes CATSYQRGNQPQHF.

V usage is TRBV27 and J usage is TRBJ1-1; TRBD1 is a possible D gene (6 bases). Trimming took off 7 bases at V and 1 base at J, with 13 bases between the two ends. The CDR3 totals 14 residues. Per germline, CDR1 MNHEY and CDR2 SMNVEV (reference sequence). The CDR3 sequence: CASTRTAENTEAFF. For the CDR3, the DNA is TGTGCCAGCACAAGGACAGCAGAGAACACTGAAGCTTTCTTT.

The rearrangement links TRBV29-1 to TRBJ1-2; a possible D gene is TRBD1 (6 bases). Germline CDR1 SQVTM, CDR2 ANQGSEA. CDR3 length: 15 residues. V lost 3 bases and J 1 base, leaving 15 bases between the germline ends. For the CDR3, the DNA is TGCAGCGTTGATCCCCGGACAGCTAATAACTATGGCTACACCTTC. It is translated as CSVDPRTANNYGYTF.

The gene calls are TRBV7-8 and TRBJ1-1, with D unclear. Per the germline V gene, CDR1 is SGHVS and CDR2 is FQNEAQ. CDR3 length: 12 amino acids. With 8 bases removed from V and 3 bases from J, the gap between germline ends came to 10 bases. CDR3 in DNA: TGTGCCAGCGGACTGTTCCACACTGAAGCTTTCTTT. It specifies CASGLFHTEAFF.

The CDR3 DNA reads TGTGCCAGCAGTTATAGCGGGAACAACAATGAGCAGTTCTTC. This translates into CASSYSGNNNEQFF. The genes are TRBV28 and TRBJ2-1, with TRBD2 matching over 8 bases. Germline V lookup: CDR1 MDHEN, CDR2 SYDVKM. The V gene end was trimmed by 4 bases and the J gene end by 5 bases; junction bases not matched to a gene: 4. This CDR3 contains 14 residues.

The chain couples TRBV28 to TRBJ2-7; D remains ambiguous. Germline V gene sequence: CDR1 MDHEN, CDR2 SYDVKM. V lost 4 bases and J lost 2, with 12 bases in between. The CDR3 runs 14 residues. DNA of the CDR3: TGTGCCAGCAGTTCGAACCTATTCCCCTACGAGCAGTACTTC. Translated: CASSSNLFPYEQYF.

This chain uses TRBV7-9 with TRBJ2-5, with 10 bases that match TRBD1. The CDR3 runs 17 residues. V dropped 6 bases and J dropped 0; count of bases not matched to a gene: 10. Germline lookup yields CDR1 SEHNR and CDR2 FQNEAQ (reference sequence). The CDR3 is CASRRSGTGDHQETQYF. The CDR3 DNA is TGTGCCAGCAGGCGTTCCGGGACAGGGGACCACCAAGAGACCCAGTACTTC.

This clone was recorded only once. The rearrangement links TRBV5-6 to TRBJ2-3; D might be TRBD1 or TRBD2, each matching 6 bases. The germline V gene encodes CDR1 SGHDT and CDR2 YYEEEE. CDR3 length: 15 amino acids. Trimming shortened V by 0 bases and J by 4 bases, and 12 bases separated the two germline ends. The CDR3 DNA sequence: TGTGCCAGCAGCTTGGAGGGGGGTTGGGCAGATACGCAGTATTTT. Its translation: CASSLEGGWADTQYF. The whole variable domain, filled in from reference TRBV5-6 and TRBJ2-3, reads DAGVTQSPTHLIKTRGQQVTLRCSPKSGHDTVSWYQQALGQGPQFIFQYYEEEERQRGNFPDRFSGHQFPNYSSELNVNALLLGDSALYLCASSLEGGWADTQYFGPGTRLTVL.

The chain is built from TRBV30 and TRBJ1-1, with 7 nucleotides matching TRBD1. V was clipped by 1 base and J by 7 bases; unmatched bases: 0. The CDR3 loop spans 11 amino acids. Germline assignment: CDR1 GTSNPN and CDR2 SVGIG (reference sequence). In nucleotides, the CDR3 is TGTGCCTGGAGTGGGGACAGTGAAGCTTTCTTT. Translation: CAWSGDSEAFF.

V usage is TRBV19 and J usage is TRBJ2-1; TRBD2 matches at 8 bases. The junction had 6 bases not matched to a gene; V was cut back by 5 bases and J by 3 bases. Germline V gene sequence: CDR1 LNHDA, CDR2 SQIVND (reference sequence). This CDR3 contains 15 residues. The CDR3 sequence: CASSPDSGSYNEQFF. In DNA, the CDR3 is TGTGCCAGTAGTCCGGACAGCGGGAGCTACAATGAGCAGTTCTTC.

Concerning this clone: One end of the junction varies from germline; a read error may be responsible. The chain recombines TRBV5-6 with TRBJ2-1; D possibly uses TRBD1 or TRBD2 (5 bases each). The CDR3 covers 15 residues. Germline assignment: CDR1 SGHDT and CDR2 YYEEEE. The CDR3: CASRLGTGLYNEQFF. The CDR3 region has the DNA TGTGCCAGCAGATTGGGTACAGGACTCTACAATGAGCAGTTCTTC.

The chain uses TRBV7-6 and TRBJ2-7; weak D call: TRBD1 (6 bases). Per germline, CDR1 SGHVS and CDR2 FNYEAQ. The CDR3 is 14 amino acids. V lost 5 bases and J lost 2, with 13 bases in between. The CDR3 region is CASSNRDLPYEQYF. The CDR3 DNA sequence: TGTGCCAGCAGCAACAGGGACCTACCCTACGAGCAGTACTTC.

Worth noting for this clone: Other DNA sequences in this specimen translate into the identical CDR3. The J gene is TRBJ2-7, the V gene TRBV27, with 14 positions matching TRBD2. V dropped 2 bases and J dropped 6; count of bases not matched to a gene: 0. The germline CDR1 and CDR2 sequences are MNHEY and SMNVEV (reference sequence). This CDR3 comprises 14 residues. The CDR3 protein is CASSLGTSGGEQYF. In DNA form, the CDR3 reads TGTGCCAGCAGTTTAGGGACTAGCGGGGGCGAGCAGTACTTC.

J is TRBJ1-1 and V is TRBV10-3; no definite D call. The CDR3 has 14 amino acids. Trimming cost V 2 bases and J 1 base, with 8 bases left between them. Germline V gene lookup returns CDR1 ENHRY and CDR2 SYGVKD. CDR3 coding DNA: TGTGCCATCAGTGAGAACAGACAGAACACTGAAGCTTTCTTT. Translation: CAISENRQNTEAFF.

The chain carries TRBV7-8 and TRBJ2-7; D might be TRBD2 (5 bases). CDR3 length equals 16 residues. Trimming took 0 bases from V and 1 from J, leaving 13 bases between them. Looked up from germline, CDR1 is SGHVS and CDR2 is FQNEAQ. The CDR3 DNA sequence: TGTGCCAGCAGCTTAGCGGGCGCCAGGAGGTCCTACGAGCAGTACTTC. This gives the protein CASSLAGARRSYEQYF.

As regards this clone: The same CDR3 can be traced to other DNA sequences in this sample. The rearrangement links TRBV7-9 to TRBJ1-1, with unresolved D. The CDR3 is 14 amino acids. The germline gives CDR1 SEHNR, CDR2 FQNEAQ (reference sequence). V was pared by 0 bases and J by 2 bases, with 7 bases between. DNA of the CDR3: TGTGCCAGCAGCTTAGCCCCCCTAAACACTGAAGCTTTCTTT. Protein: CASSLAPLNTEAFF.

As regards this clone: Other DNA sequences from this sample encode an identical CDR3 as well. V is TRBV4-1 and J is TRBJ1-2; tentatively, D is TRBD1 (6 bases). This CDR3 has 11 residues. V was pared by 6 bases and J by 4 bases, with 6 bases between. CDR1 MGHRA and CDR2 YSYEKL come from the germline V gene. The CDR3 spells CASRDSYGYTF. CDR3 bases: TGCGCCAGCAGGGACAGCTATGGCTACACCTTC.

The rearrangement links TRBV19 to TRBJ1-1, with 8 bases that match TRBD1. The junction had 7 bases not matched to a gene; V was cut back by 6 bases and J by 4 bases. There are 14 residues in the CDR3. The germline V gene encodes CDR1 LNHDA and CDR2 SQIVND (reference sequence). The CDR3 sequence is CASREQTGATEAFF. The CDR3 coding sequence is TGTGCCAGTAGGGAGCAGACAGGGGCCACTGAAGCTTTCTTT. Using reference TRBV19 and TRBJ1-1 for the parts outside the CDR3, the full variable domain is DGGITQSPKYLFRKEGQNVTLSCEQNLNHDAMYWYRQDPGQGLRLIYYSQIVNDFQKGDIAEGYSVSREKKESFPLTVTSAQKNPTAFYLCASREQTGATEAFFGQGTRLTVV.